Listed here are 28 T cell receptor beta chains from one sample, sequenced in a study of Ad26.COV2.S vaccination and SARS-CoV-2 variants. Assay: immunoSEQ multiplex PCR; the TCRdb copy retains only in-frame clones and omits some. The data contain roughly 400,000 clones, 90% of them singletons. Regarding treatment: some 19 received Ad26.COV2.S at low or high dose, single or two shots; five or six received placebo; per-sample allocation not given. Repertoires come from day 63 after the first vaccine or placebo injection. Here the sequenced sample was peripheral blood, taken in a trial of Ad26.COV2.S vaccine versus placebo. The receptors stem from a person between 18 and 59 years old who received the Ad26.COV2.S COVID-19 vaccine or a placebo.

This chain connects TRBV7-2 to TRBJ2-1; D tentatively fits TRBD1 or TRBD2 (5 bases each). CDR3 size: 11 residues. V lost 5 bases, J lost 8 bases, and 7 bases lay in between. Germline V gene sequence: CDR1 SGHTA, CDR2 FQGNSA. The CDR3, as DNA: TGTGCCAGCAGCCTGGGGGATGAGCAGTTCTTC. It yields the protein CASSLGDEQFF.

The gene calls are TRBV9 and TRBJ2-7; 9 bases align to TRBD2. The V and J ends lost 3 bases and 4 bases, in that order; junction bases with no gene match: 8. Germline assignment: CDR1 SGDLS and CDR2 YYNGEE. The CDR3 consists of 15 residues. The CDR3 loop reads CASSGDSGSFYEQYF. CDR3 nucleotide sequence: TGTGCCAGCAGCGGTGATAGCGGGAGTTTTTACGAGCAGTACTTC.

This chain connects TRBV11-2 to TRBJ2-1; 9 bases match TRBD2. CDR1 is SGHAT and CDR2 is FQNNGV in the germline V gene. V lost 1 base to trimming and J lost 4 bases; unmatched junction nucleotides: 8. This CDR3 has 17 residues. The CDR3 is CASSLVRASGVYNEQFF. The CDR3 bases are TGTGCCAGCAGCTTAGTAAGGGCTAGCGGGGTTTACAATGAGCAGTTCTTC.

V and J are TRBV13 and TRBJ2-5; D perhaps matches TRBD2 (6 bases). V gave up 3 bases and J gave up 3 bases, with 8 bases separating them. Germline CDR1 is PRHDT and CDR2 is FYEKMQ (reference sequence). This CDR3 has 13 amino acids. This chain's CDR3 is CASSFGGEETQYF. The DNA for the CDR3 is TGTGCCAGCAGCTTTGGAGGGGAAGAGACCCAGTACTTC. The variable domain in full, with the rest retrieved from reference TRBV13 and TRBJ2-5, is AAGVIQSPRHLIKEKRETATLKCYPIPRHDTVYWYQQGPGQDPQFLISFYEKMQSDKGSIPDRFSAQQFSDYHSELNMSSLELGDSALYFCASSFGGEETQYFGPGTRLLVL.

The V gene is TRBV27, the J gene TRBJ2-1; no clear D gene. Trimming pared 4 bases from V and 0 bases from J, leaving 19 bases between. CDR1 is MNHEY, CDR2 SMNVEV, per germline (reference sequence). The CDR3 length is 18 residues. The CDR3 here is CASSSLTRTVASYNEQFF. CDR3 coding DNA: TGTGCCAGCAGTTCCCTCACAAGGACGGTAGCCTCCTACAATGAGCAGTTCTTC.

The chain has TRBV12-5 and TRBJ2-1; D might be TRBD2 (6 bases). CDR1 and CDR2 (germline): LGHNT, FRNRAP. This CDR3 has 15 amino acids. V gave up 6 bases and J gave up 6 bases, with 18 bases separating them. CDR3 sequence (DNA): TGTGCTAGTGGCCTCGGGACTCTGGGGGGCAATGAGCAGTTCTTC. As protein: CASGLGTLGGNEQFF. The whole variable domain, remainder taken from reference TRBV12-5 and TRBJ2-1, is DARVTQTPRHKVTEMGQEVTMRCQPILGHNTVFWYRQTMMQGLELLAYFRNRAPLDDSGMPKDRFSAEMPDATLATLKIQPSEPRDSAVYFCASGLGTLGGNEQFFGPGTRLTVL.

The chain links TRBV21-1 to TRBJ2-4. TRBV21-1 is recorded as a pseudogene. CDR3 length equals 17 residues. CDR3 bases: TGTGCCAGCAGCAAAGGTACGGGGGCTTTAGCCAAAAACATTCAGTACTTC. This sequence encodes CASSKGTGALAKNIQYF.

The chain is built from TRBV7-9 and TRBJ2-1; 7 bases match TRBD2. The V gene's germline CDR1 is SEHNR and CDR2 FQNEAQ (reference sequence). J gave up 0 bases and V 5 bases, and 4 bases lay outside the gene matches. This CDR3 region has 15 residues. CDR3: CASSRTRSSYNEQFF. For the CDR3, the DNA is TGTGCCAGCAGCAGGACTAGGAGCTCCTACAATGAGCAGTTCTTC.

CDR3: CATSRLENQPQHF. CDR3 coding DNA: TGTGCCACCAGCAGGCTGGAGAATCAGCCCCAGCATTTT. The chain links TRBV15 to TRBJ1-5; D is unclear. CDR3 size: 13 residues. The V gene's germline CDR1 is LNHNV and CDR2 YYDKDF (reference sequence). The V gene lost 3 bases and the J gene lost 4 bases, with 7 bases spanning the gap.

The chain links TRBV7-9 to TRBJ2-1, with 10 bases lining up with TRBD2. This CDR3 region has 15 residues. Losses at the gene ends were 5 bases for V and 6 bases for J; bases not matched to a gene: 7. Germline-derived CDR1 and CDR2 are SEHNR and FQNEAQ (reference sequence). DNA for the CDR3: TGTGCCAGCAGCCCTAGCGGGAGTGACCGCAATGAGCAGTTCTTC. As protein: CASSPSGSDRNEQFF.

This clone appeared once. The CDR3 sequence: CASSASGSGSYNEQFF. For the CDR3, the DNA is TGTGCCAGCAGCGCTAGCGGGAGTGGCTCCTACAATGAGCAGTTCTTC. The chain couples TRBV9 to TRBJ2-1, with TRBD2 matching over 10 bases. The CDR3 extends over 16 amino acids. The V gene's germline CDR1 is SGDLS and CDR2 YYNGEE. V gave up 3 bases and J gave up 0 bases; unmatched junction bases: 3.

The chain carries TRBV2 and TRBJ2-1; possibly TRBD1 for D (5 bases). The CDR3 is 12 amino acids. Germline V lookup: CDR1 SNHLY, CDR2 FYNNEI. The V end lost 2 bases, the J end lost 7 bases, and 6 bases lay between the germline ends. The CDR3 spells CASSERTNEQFF. CDR3 bases: TGTGCCAGCAGTGAAAGGACAAATGAGCAGTTCTTC.

This clone was seen a few times. The chain couples TRBV10-3 to TRBJ2-1; TRBD2 might be the D (5 bases). This CDR3 is built from 13 residues. The V gene lost 5 bases and the J gene lost 5 bases, with 10 bases spanning the gap. Germline V gene data show CDR1 as ENHRY and CDR2 as SYGVKD. The CDR3 bases are TGTGCCATCAGTTCTCGGGGTGACAATGAGCAGTTCTTC. Encoded protein: CAISSRGDNEQFF.

The V and J genes are TRBV7-2 and TRBJ1-4, with D hard to call. The CDR3 runs 14 residues. V was trimmed by 1 base and J by 6 bases, leaving 9 bases between them. The germline gives CDR1 SGHTA, CDR2 FQGNSA. In DNA, the CDR3 is TGTGCCAGCAGCTTAGAGGAACCCTATGAAAAACTGTTTTTT. It is translated as CASSLEEPYEKLFF.

The rearrangement joins TRBV24-1 to TRBJ2-3; no clear D gene. The CDR3 spans 12 residues. The germline CDR1 and CDR2 sequences are KGHDR and SFDVKD. Trimming cost V 3 bases and J 2 bases, with 2 bases left between them. The CDR3 nucleotides are TGTGCCACCAGTGATCACACAGATACGCAGTATTTT. Its protein is CATSDHTDTQYF.

The V gene is TRBV27, the J gene TRBJ2-3; D is uncertain. Trimming removed 2 bases from V and 1 base from J, with 7 bases in between. CDR1 MNHEY and CDR2 SMNVEV come from the germline V gene (reference sequence). There are 14 residues in the CDR3. In nucleotides, the CDR3 is TGTGCCAGCAGTTTAATCACAGGCACAGATACGCAGTATTTT. Translation: CASSLITGTDTQYF.

The V and J genes are TRBV30 and TRBJ2-7, with a tentative D call TRBD1 (7 bases). The CDR3 runs 13 residues. CDR1 is GTSNPN and CDR2 is SVGIG in the germline V gene (reference sequence). V was cut by 7 bases and J by 2 bases, with 15 bases left in between. The CDR3 sequence is CAFSQGGPYEQYF. The CDR3 DNA reads TGTGCCTTCTCTCAGGGGGGCCCCTACGAGCAGTACTTC.

CDR3 loop: CASSSGIEQYF. CDR3 DNA sequence: TGTGCCAGCAGTTCAGGGATCGAGCAGTACTTC. The rearrangement links TRBV5-5 to TRBJ2-7; TRBD1 is a possible D gene (5 bases). The CDR3 extends over 11 amino acids. Per germline, CDR1 SGHKS and CDR2 YYEKEE (reference sequence). Trimming pared 5 bases from V and 6 bases from J, leaving 9 bases between.

The V call is TRBV28, the J call TRBJ1-1; the D is unclear. The CDR3 consists of 15 residues. Trimming stripped 5 bases from V and 1 base from J, with 14 bases between. Germline CDR1 and CDR2: MDHEN and SYDVKM. In DNA, the CDR3 is TGTGCCAGCAGTACCAGACGCACTGCGAACACTGAAGCTTTCTTT. Residues: CASSTRRTANTEAFF. The whole variable domain, filled in from reference TRBV28 and TRBJ1-1, reads DVKVTQSSRYLVKRTGEKVFLECVQDMDHENMFWYRQDPGLGLRLIYFSYDVKMKEKGDIPEGYSVSREKKERFSLILESASTNQTSMYLCASSTRRTANTEAFFGQGTRLTVV.

Only one count was recorded for this clone. The chain has TRBV24-1 and TRBJ2-2; a weak D match, TRBD1 (5 bases). CDR3 length: 16 residues. The ends were cut back, 0 bases at V and 1 base at J, with 8 bases in the middle. Germline loops: CDR1 KGHDR, CDR2 SFDVKD. CDR3: CATSDLRQRNTGELFF. CDR3 DNA: TGTGCCACCAGTGATTTGAGACAGAGGAACACCGGGGAGCTGTTTTTT.

V is TRBV10-3 and J is TRBJ2-3; no reliable D call. From germline, CDR1 is ENHRY and CDR2 SYGVKD. The CDR3 sequence is 16 residues long. The germline V and J ends were trimmed by 2 bases and 2 bases, with 14 bases remaining between them. The CDR3 is CAISEPSGSNTDTQYF. In nucleotides, the CDR3 is TGTGCCATCAGTGAGCCGAGTGGCTCCAACACAGATACGCAGTATTTT.

The chain carries TRBV9 and TRBJ2-5; TRBD2 aligns across 7 bases. Germline V CDR1 and CDR2: SGDLS, YYNGEE. The CDR3 is made up of 15 amino acids. V shed 0 bases, J shed 3 bases, and the junction held 5 bases outside the gene matches. CDR3 residues: CASSVGASGEETQYF. The CDR3 DNA sequence: TGTGCCAGCAGCGTAGGGGCTAGCGGAGAAGAGACCCAGTACTTC.

The chain is built from TRBV5-1 and TRBJ1-1; tentative D call: TRBD1 (5 bases). The CDR3 is 13 residues long. The V end lost 7 bases, the J end lost 1 base, and 11 bases lay between the germline ends. Germline V CDR1 and CDR2: SGHRS, YFSETQ. Here the CDR3 reads CASGRGRNTEAFF. CDR3 nucleotide sequence: TGCGCCAGCGGACGGGGGAGGAACACTGAAGCTTTCTTT.

Notes on this clone: At the DNA level, this CDR3 is encoded by other sequences in the same sample as well. The chain is built from TRBV7-3 and TRBJ2-3; tentative D call: TRBD2 (6 bases). V lost 4 bases and J lost 0, with 8 bases in between. CDR1 is SGHTA, CDR2 FQGTGA, per germline. CDR3 size: 14 residues. The CDR3 DNA sequence: TGTGCCAGCAGCTCAGGGACTAGCACAGATACGCAGTATTTT. It encodes CASSSGTSTDTQYF.

The rearrangement joins TRBV7-2 to TRBJ2-2; TRBD1 is a possible D gene (5 bases). The germline V and J ends were trimmed by 2 bases and 0 bases, with 19 bases remaining between them. Germline V lookup: CDR1 SGHTA, CDR2 FQGNSA. The CDR3 runs to 19 residues. Here the CDR3 reads CASSLSPAAGFANTGELFF. CDR3 DNA sequence: TGTGCCAGCAGCTTATCTCCAGCTGCAGGGTTCGCGAACACCGGGGAGCTGTTTTTT.

This clone was observed once. J is TRBJ2-1 and V is TRBV2; 9 bases are shared with TRBD1. Unmatched junction bases numbered 7, after V lost 9 bases and J lost 7 bases. Germline V lookup: CDR1 SNHLY, CDR2 FYNNEI. The CDR3 contains 13 residues. The CDR3 region has the DNA TGTGCCAGGCCGGGACAGGGTTATAATGAGCAGTTCTTC. Residues: CARPGQGYNEQFF.

The chain joins TRBV11-2 to TRBJ2-7; D possibly corresponds to TRBD1 (5 bases). Trimming pared 4 bases from V and 0 bases from J, leaving 10 bases between. The CDR3 has 14 residues. Germline assignment: CDR1 SGHAT and CDR2 FQNNGV. The CDR3 loop reads CASSYDSTSYEQYF. CDR3 DNA: TGTGCCAGCAGCTACGACAGTACCTCCTACGAGCAGTACTTC.

This chain joins TRBV4-3 and TRBJ2-2, with TRBD1 as a possible D gene (6 bases). The V gene's germline CDR1 is LGHNA and CDR2 YSLEER. Trimming pared 0 bases from V and 0 bases from J, leaving 8 bases between. The CDR3 loop spans 16 amino acids. The DNA of the CDR3 is TGCGCCAGCAGCCAAGAAACAGGGACGAACACCGGGGAGCTGTTTTTT. Its protein is CASSQETGTNTGELFF.